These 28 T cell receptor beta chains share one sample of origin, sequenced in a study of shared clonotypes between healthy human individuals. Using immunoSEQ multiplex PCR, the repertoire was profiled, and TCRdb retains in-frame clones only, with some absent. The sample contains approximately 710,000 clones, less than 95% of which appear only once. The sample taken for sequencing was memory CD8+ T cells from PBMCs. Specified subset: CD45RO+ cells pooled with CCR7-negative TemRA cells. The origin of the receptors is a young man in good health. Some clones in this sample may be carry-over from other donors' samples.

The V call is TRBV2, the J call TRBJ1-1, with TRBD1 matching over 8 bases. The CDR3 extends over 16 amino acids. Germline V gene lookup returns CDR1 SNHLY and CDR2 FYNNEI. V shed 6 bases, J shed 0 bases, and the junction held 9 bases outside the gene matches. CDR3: CASSVGQGELNTEAFF. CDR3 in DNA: TGTGCCAGCAGCGTTGGACAGGGAGAGTTGAACACTGAAGCTTTCTTT.

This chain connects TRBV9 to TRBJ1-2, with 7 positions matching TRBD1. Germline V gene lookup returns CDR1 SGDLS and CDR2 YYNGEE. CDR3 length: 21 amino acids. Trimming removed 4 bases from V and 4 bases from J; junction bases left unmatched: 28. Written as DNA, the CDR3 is TGTGCCAGCAGCTCCCGGGACAGTCGTTACTCCCTTACCTTCCGTAGCTATGGCTACACCTTC. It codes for CASSSRDSRYSLTFRSYGYTF.

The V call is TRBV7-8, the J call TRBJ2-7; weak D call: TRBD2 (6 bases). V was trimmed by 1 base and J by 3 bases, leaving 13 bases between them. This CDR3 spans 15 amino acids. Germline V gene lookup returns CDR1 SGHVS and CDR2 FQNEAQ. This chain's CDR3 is CASSLGPGLSYEQYF. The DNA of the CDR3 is TGTGCCAGCAGCTTAGGCCCGGGACTGAGCTACGAGCAGTACTTC.

The CDR3 region has the DNA TGTGCCATCCGGGGGGTTTTAGACACTGAAGCTTTCTTT. As protein: CAIRGVLDTEAFF. The chain combines TRBV10-3 with TRBJ1-1; D might be TRBD1 (5 bases). The germline V gene has CDR1 ENHRY and CDR2 SYGVKD. Trimming stripped 8 bases from V and 3 bases from J, with 13 bases between. The CDR3 is made up of 13 amino acids.

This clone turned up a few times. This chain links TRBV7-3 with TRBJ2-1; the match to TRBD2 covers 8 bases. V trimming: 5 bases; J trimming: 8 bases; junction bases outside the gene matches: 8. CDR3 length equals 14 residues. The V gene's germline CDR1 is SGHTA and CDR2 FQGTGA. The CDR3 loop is CASSASGYWDEQFF. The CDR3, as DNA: TGTGCCAGCAGCGCTAGCGGGTACTGGGATGAGCAGTTCTTC. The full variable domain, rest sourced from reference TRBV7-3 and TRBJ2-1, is GAGVSQTPSNKVTEKGKYVELRCDPISGHTALYWYRQSLGQGPEFLIYFQGTGAADDSGLPNDRFFAVRPEGSVSTLKIQRTERGDSAVYLCASSASGYWDEQFFGPGTRLTVL.

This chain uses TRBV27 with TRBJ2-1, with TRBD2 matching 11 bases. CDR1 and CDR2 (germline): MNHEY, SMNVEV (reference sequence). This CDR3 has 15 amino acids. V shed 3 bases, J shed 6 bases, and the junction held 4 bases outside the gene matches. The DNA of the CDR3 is TGTGCCAGCAGTTTTGGGACTAGCGGCCTCAATGAGCAGTTCTTC. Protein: CASSFGTSGLNEQFF.

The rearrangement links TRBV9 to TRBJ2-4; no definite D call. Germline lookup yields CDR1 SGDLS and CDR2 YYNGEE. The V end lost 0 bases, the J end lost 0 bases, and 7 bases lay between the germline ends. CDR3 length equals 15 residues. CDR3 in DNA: TGTGCCAGCAGCGTAGGTTCCGTAGCCAAAAACATTCAGTACTTC. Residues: CASSVGSVAKNIQYF.

Here the CDR3 reads CASSFSGGREGSGYTF. The CDR3 region has the DNA TGTGCCAGCAGTTTTTCTGGCGGCAGGGAGGGGTCTGGCTACACCTTC. The V gene is TRBV28, the J gene TRBJ1-2, with D possibly TRBD1 on 5 matching bases. Germline V CDR1 and CDR2: MDHEN, SYDVKM. The length of the CDR3 is 16 residues. V was cut by 3 bases and J by 7 bases, with 21 bases left in between.

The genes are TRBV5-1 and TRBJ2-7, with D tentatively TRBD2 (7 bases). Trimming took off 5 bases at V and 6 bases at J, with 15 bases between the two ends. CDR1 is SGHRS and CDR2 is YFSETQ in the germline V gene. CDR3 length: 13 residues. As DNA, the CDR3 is TGCGCCAGCAGTGAGCCAGGGGAGGGCGAGCAGTACTTC. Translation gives CASSEPGEGEQYF.

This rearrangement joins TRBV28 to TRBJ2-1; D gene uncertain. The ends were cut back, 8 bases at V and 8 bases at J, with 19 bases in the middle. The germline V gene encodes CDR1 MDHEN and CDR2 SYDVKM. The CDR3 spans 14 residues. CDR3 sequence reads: CASFPRSAPHEQFF. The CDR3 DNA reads TGTGCCAGCTTTCCTAGGAGCGCCCCACATGAGCAGTTCTTC.

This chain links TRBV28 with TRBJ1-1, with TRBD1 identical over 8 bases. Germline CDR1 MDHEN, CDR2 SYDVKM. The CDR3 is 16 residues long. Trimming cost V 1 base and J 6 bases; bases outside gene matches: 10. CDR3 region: CASSLSPTGDGSEAFF. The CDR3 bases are TGTGCCAGCAGTTTATCCCCGACAGGGGACGGCTCTGAAGCTTTCTTT.

CDR3 region: CASSLARTNTEAFF. The DNA for the CDR3 is TGTGCCAGCAGCTTAGCACGGACGAACACTGAAGCTTTCTTT. The chain is built from TRBV7-9 and TRBJ1-1; D not certain. Trimming removed 0 bases at V and 1 base at J, with 6 bases between. CDR1 and CDR2 from the germline V gene are SEHNR and FQNEAQ (reference sequence). The CDR3 has 14 residues. Looking up the rest from reference TRBV7-9 and TRBJ1-1 gives the full variable domain: DTGVSQNPRHKITKRGQNVTFRCDPISEHNRLYWYRQTLGQGPEFLTYFQNEAQLEKSRLLSDRFSAERPKGSFSTLEIQRTEQGDSAMYLCASSLARTNTEAFFGQGTRLTVV.

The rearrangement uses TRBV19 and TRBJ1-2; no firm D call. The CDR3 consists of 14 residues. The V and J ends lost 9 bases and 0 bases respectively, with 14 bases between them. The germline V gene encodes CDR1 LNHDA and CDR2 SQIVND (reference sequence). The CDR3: CASWNGVPNYGYTF. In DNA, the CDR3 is TGTGCCAGCTGGAACGGGGTCCCTAACTATGGCTACACCTTC.

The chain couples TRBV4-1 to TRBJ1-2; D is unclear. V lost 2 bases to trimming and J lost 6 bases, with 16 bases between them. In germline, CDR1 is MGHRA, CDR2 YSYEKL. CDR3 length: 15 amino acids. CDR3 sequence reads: CASSQRAHPVNGYTF. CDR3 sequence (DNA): TGCGCCAGCAGCCAAAGGGCACACCCGGTTAATGGCTACACCTTC.

CDR3 bases: TGTGCCAGCAGCCCTCCAAGGGCCTTCTCCGGGGAGCTGTTTTTT. Protein: CASSPPRAFSGELFF. J is TRBJ2-2 and V is TRBV9; unclear D gene. This CDR3 has 15 amino acids. Looked up from germline, CDR1 is SGDLS and CDR2 is YYNGEE. V dropped 4 bases and J dropped 6 bases, with 16 bases sitting between them.

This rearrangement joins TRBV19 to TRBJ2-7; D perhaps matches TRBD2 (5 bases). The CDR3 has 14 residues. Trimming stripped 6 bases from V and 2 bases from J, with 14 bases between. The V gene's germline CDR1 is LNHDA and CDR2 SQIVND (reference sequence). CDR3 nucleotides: TGTGCCAGTAGCCTAGCCTGGCAGCCCTACGAGCAGTACTTC. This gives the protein CASSLAWQPYEQYF. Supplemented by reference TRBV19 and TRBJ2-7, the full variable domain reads DGGITQSPKYLFRKEGQNVTLSCEQNLNHDAMYWYRQDPGQGLRLIYYSQIVNDFQKGDIAEGYSVSREKKESFPLTVTSAQKNPTAFYLCASSLAWQPYEQYFGPGTRLTVT.

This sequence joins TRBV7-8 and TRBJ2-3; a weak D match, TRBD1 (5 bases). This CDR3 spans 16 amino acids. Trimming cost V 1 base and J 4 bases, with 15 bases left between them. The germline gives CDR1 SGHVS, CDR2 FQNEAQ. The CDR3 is CASSLVPRGRPDTQYF. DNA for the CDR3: TGTGCCAGCAGCTTAGTCCCTAGGGGTAGGCCAGATACGCAGTATTTT.

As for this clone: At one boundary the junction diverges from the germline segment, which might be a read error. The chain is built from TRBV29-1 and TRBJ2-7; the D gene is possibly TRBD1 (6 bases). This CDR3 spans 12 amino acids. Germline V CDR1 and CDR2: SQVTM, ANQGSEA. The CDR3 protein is CGVEGVGYEQYF. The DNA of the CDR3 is TGCGGCGTTGAGGGGGTGGGCTACGAGCAGTACTTC.

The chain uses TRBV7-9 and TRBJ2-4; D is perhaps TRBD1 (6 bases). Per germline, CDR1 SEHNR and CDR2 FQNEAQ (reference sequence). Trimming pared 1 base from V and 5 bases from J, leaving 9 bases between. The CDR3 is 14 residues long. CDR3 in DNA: TGTGCCAGCAGCTTAGGGGGGCTCGAAAACATTCAGTACTTC. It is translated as CASSLGGLENIQYF.

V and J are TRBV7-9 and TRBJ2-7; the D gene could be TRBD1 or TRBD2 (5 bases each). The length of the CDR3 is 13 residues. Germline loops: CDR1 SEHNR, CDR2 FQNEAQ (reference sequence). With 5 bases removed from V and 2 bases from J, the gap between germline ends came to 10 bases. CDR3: CASSTGPPYEQYF. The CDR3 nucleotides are TGTGCCAGCAGCACGGGACCCCCCTACGAGCAGTACTTC.

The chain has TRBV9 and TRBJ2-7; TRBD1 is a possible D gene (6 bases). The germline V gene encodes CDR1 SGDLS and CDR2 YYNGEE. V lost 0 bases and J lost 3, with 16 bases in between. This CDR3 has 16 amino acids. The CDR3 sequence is CASSVGGQGQYYEQYF. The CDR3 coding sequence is TGTGCCAGCAGCGTAGGGGGGCAGGGTCAATACTACGAGCAGTACTTC.

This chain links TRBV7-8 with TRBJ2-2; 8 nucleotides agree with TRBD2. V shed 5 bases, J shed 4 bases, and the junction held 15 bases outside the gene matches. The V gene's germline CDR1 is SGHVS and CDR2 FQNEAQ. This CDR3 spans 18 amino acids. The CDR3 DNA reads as TGTGCCAGCAGCCCGCCTCGGGGGGGCTATGCTATCACCGGGGAGCTGTTTTTT. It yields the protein CASSPPRGGYAITGELFF.

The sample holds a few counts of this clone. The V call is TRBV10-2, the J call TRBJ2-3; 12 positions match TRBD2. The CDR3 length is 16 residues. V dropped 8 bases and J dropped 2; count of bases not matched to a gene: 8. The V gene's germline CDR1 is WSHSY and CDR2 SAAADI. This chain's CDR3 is CASQEGLAGHTDTQYF. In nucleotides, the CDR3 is TGCGCCAGCCAGGAAGGACTAGCGGGACACACAGATACGCAGTATTTT.

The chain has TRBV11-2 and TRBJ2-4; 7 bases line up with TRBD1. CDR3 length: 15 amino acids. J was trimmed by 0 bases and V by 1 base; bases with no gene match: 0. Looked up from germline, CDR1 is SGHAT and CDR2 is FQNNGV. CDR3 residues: CASSLAGGAKNIQYF. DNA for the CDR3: TGTGCCAGCAGCTTAGCAGGGGGAGCCAAAAACATTCAGTACTTC.

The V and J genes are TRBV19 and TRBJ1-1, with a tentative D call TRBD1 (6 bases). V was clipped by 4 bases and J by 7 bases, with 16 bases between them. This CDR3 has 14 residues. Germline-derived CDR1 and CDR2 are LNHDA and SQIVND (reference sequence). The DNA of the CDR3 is TGTGCCAGTAGTACACGAACCAGGGACATTGAAGCTTTCTTT. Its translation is CASSTRTRDIEAFF. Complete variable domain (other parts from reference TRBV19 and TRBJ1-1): DGGITQSPKYLFRKEGQNVTLSCEQNLNHDAMYWYRQDPGQGLRLIYYSQIVNDFQKGDIAEGYSVSREKKESFPLTVTSAQKNPTAFYLCASSTRTRDIEAFFGQGTRLTVV.

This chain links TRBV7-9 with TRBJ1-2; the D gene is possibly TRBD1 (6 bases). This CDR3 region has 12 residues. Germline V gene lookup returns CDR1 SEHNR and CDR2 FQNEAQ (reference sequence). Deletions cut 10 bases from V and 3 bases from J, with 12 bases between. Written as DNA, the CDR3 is TGTGCCACCGCGGGGGCGGACTATGGCTACACCTTC. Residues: CATAGADYGYTF.

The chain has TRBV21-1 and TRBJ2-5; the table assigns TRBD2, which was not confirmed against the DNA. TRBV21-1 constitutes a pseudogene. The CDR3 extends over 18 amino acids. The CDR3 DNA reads TGTGCCAGCAGCTATGGGACTAGCGGGAGGGCATGTCAAGAGACCCAGTACTTC. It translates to CASSYGTSGRACQETQYF.

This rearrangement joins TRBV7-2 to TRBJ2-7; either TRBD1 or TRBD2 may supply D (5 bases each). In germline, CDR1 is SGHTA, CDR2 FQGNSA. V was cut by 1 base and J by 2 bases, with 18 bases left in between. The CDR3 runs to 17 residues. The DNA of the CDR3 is TGTGCCAGCAGCTTAGTTATTATTGGGACGGCACCCTACGAGCAGTACTTC. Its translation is CASSLVIIGTAPYEQYF.